Listed below are T cell receptor beta chains from one sample, sequenced in a study of blood T cell repertoires in COVID-19. The protocol was immunoSEQ multiplex PCR, while the TCRdb copy is restricted to in-frame clones and leaves out a portion. This repertoire shows about 98,000 clones, about 83% found once; its top ten account for about 10%. Sequenced sample: peripheral blood. These receptors were obtained from a man aged 40-55 years with active or convalescent COVID-19. CDR3s include the opening cysteine and the closing phenylalanine or tryptophan. The D gene is left open where the match is weak. The size entry is marked missing in some rows and otherwise reads once, few, many or a size class.

j_call clone_size v_call d_call cdr3_aa cdr3_nt
TRBJ1-5 . TRBV7-5 . CARIPSRVSNQPQHF TGTGCCAGAATCCCAAGCCGCGTTAGCAATCAGCCCCAGCATTTT
TRBJ2-3 . TRBV6-2/TRBV6-3 . CASSYKRGGTYSSTDTQYF TGTGCCAGCAGTTACAAAAGGGGTGGCACATACTCTAGCACAGATACGCAGTATTTT
TRBJ2-3 . TRBV11-2 . CASSLAGGTAFTDTQYF TGTGCCAGCAGCTTAGCGGGGGGGACAGCTTTCACAGATACGCAGTATTTT
TRBJ1-4 . TRBV5-1 . CASSPTGATNEKLFF TGCGCCAGCAGCCCGACGGGGGCAACTAATGAAAAACTGTTTTTT
TRBJ2-3 once TRBV24-1 TRBD1 CATSGGDRVSDTQYF TGTGCCACCAGTGGAGGGGACAGAGTCTCAGATACGCAGTATTTT
TRBJ1-3 . TRBV6-1 . CASSARGHINSGNTIYF TGTGCCAGCAGTGCGCGTGGACACATCAACTCTGGAAACACCATATATTTT
TRBJ2-7 . TRBV11-2 . CASSLQVYEQYF TGTGCCAGCAGCTTACAGGTCTACGAGCAGTACTTC
TRBJ1-4 . TRBV2 . CASSQRPGATNEKLFF TGTGCCAGCAGCCAACGGCCGGGGGCAACTAATGAAAAACTGTTTTTT
TRBJ1-5 . TRBV6-5 TRBD1 CASSAGGIGNQPQHF TGTGCCAGCTCTGCAGGGGGCATAGGCAATCAGCCCCAGCATTTT
TRBJ1-1 once TRBV4-3 TRBD1 CASRGQGGTEAFF TGCGCCAGCAGAGGACAGGGGGGCACTGAAGCTTTCTTT
TRBJ1-4 . TRBV30 TRBD1 CAWSVGDRVSEEKLFF TGTGCCTGGAGTGTCGGAGACAGGGTTTCGGAGGAAAAACTGTTTTTT
TRBJ1-5 . TRBV7-2 TRBD1 CASSSQGTSNQPQHF TGTGCCAGCAGCTCACAGGGGACGAGCAATCAGCCCCAGCATTTT
TRBJ1-3 . TRBV7-9 . CASSLGGSGNTIYF TGTGCCAGCAGCTTGGGGGGCTCTGGAAACACCATATATTTT
TRBJ2-3 . TRBV9 . CASSVDPPGRVGTDTQYF TGTGCCAGCAGCGTAGACCCCCCCGGCAGGGTGGGCACAGATACGCAGTATTTT
TRBJ1-4 . TRBV5-6 . CASSPQGSTNEKLFF TGTGCCAGCAGCCCCCAAGGGAGCACTAATGAAAAACTGTTTTTT
TRBJ1-1 . TRBV2 TRBD1 CASSKYRGSNTEAFF TGTGCCAGCAGTAAATACAGGGGGTCGAACACTGAAGCTTTCTTT
TRBJ2-7 . TRBV10-3 . CAISGGVSYEQYF TGTGCCATCAGTGGGGGGGTGTCCTACGAGCAGTACTTC
TRBJ1-1 . TRBV7-9 . CASSFWASTEAFF TGTGCCAGCAGCTTTTGGGCGAGCACTGAAGCTTTCTTT
TRBJ2-3 . TRBV7-2 . CASSLGTERITQYF TGTGCCAGCAGCTTAGGTACGGAGCGGATTACGCAGTATTTT
TRBJ2-7 . TRBV5-4 . CASRAASYEQYF TGTGCCAGCAGGGCCGCCTCCTACGAGCAGTACTTC
TRBJ1-3 . TRBV5-4 TRBD1 CASSGGLSGNTIYF TGTGCCAGCTCAGGGGGCCTCTCTGGAAACACCATATATTTT
TRBJ2-2 once TRBV6-2/TRBV6-3 TRBD2 CASSRRTSGGELFF TGTGCCAGCAGTAGAAGAACTAGCGGCGGGGAGCTGTTTTTT
TRBJ1-4 . TRBV30 . CAWNSWQGREKLFF TGTGCCTGGAATAGTTGGCAGGGTCGCGAAAAACTGTTTTTT
TRBJ2-6 . TRBV6-2/TRBV6-3 TRBD1 CASSYPGQGVSGANVLTF TGTGCCAGCAGTTACCCGGGACAGGGCGTCTCTGGGGCCAACGTCCTGACTTTC
TRBJ1-5 many TRBV12-3/TRBV12-4 TRBD1 CASSWRGRVPQHF TGTGCCAGCAGTTGGAGGGGGCGAGTGCCCCAGCATTTT
TRBJ1-2 . TRBV6-5 TRBD1 CASSYSMGQGARGYTF TGTGCCAGCAGTTACTCGATGGGACAGGGGGCGCGTGGCTACACCTTC
TRBJ1-1 few TRBV19 TRBD1 CASREAGQEAFF TGTGCCAGTAGAGAGGCGGGACAGGAAGCTTTCTTT
TRBJ1-4 . TRBV5-1 TRBD1 CASRGQGGEKLFF TGCGCCAGCAGGGGACAGGGGGGTGAAAAACTGTTTTTT
TRBJ1-5 . TRBV12-3/TRBV12-4 . CASSLAGQPQHF TGTGCCAGCAGTTTAGCCGGTCAGCCCCAGCATTTT
TRBJ2-5 . TRBV6-5 . CASSSGGAGKETQYF TGTGCCAGCAGTTCTGGAGGGGCGGGGAAAGAGACCCAGTACTTC
TRBJ2-7 . TRBV18 TRBD1 CASSPPGQGAFNEQYF TGTGCCAGCTCACCACCGGGGCAGGGGGCATTCAACGAGCAGTACTTC
TRBJ1-6 few TRBV7-9 TRBD1 CASSTWDSNSPLHF TGTGCCAGCAGCACCTGGGACAGCAATTCACCCCTCCACTTT
TRBJ2-5 . TRBV12-5 TRBD2 CASVPSGGQETQYF TGTGCTAGTGTTCCAAGCGGGGGGCAAGAGACCCAGTACTTC
TRBJ1-6 . TRBV5-6 . CASSLEAGYNSPLHF TGTGCCAGCAGCTTGGAGGCAGGCTATAATTCACCCCTCCACTTT
TRBJ2-3 . TRBV11-2 TRBD2 CASSLDGLAGGRTDTQYF TGTGCCAGCAGCTTAGATGGACTAGCGGGGGGGCGGACAGATACGCAGTATTTT
TRBJ2-5 . TRBV28 TRBD2 CASAGGASGQETQYF TGTGCCAGCGCAGGAGGGGCTAGCGGACAAGAGACCCAGTACTTC
TRBJ1-5 . TRBV5-5 TRBD1 CASSFQTGNQPQHF TGTGCCAGCAGCTTTCAGACAGGGAATCAGCCCCAGCATTTT
TRBJ2-7 . TRBV2 . CASSSGTQNSYEQYF TGTGCCAGCAGTTCCGGGACACAAAACTCCTACGAGCAGTACTTC
TRBJ1-5 . TRBV7-8 TRBD1 CASRETGGSNQPQHF TGTGCCAGCAGAGAGACAGGGGGGAGCAATCAGCCCCAGCATTTT
TRBJ2-4 . TRBV4-1 . CASSQDGLGDSLLAKNIQYF TGCGCCAGCAGCCAAGATGGGTTAGGGGACTCCCTGCTAGCCAAAAACATTCAGTACTTC
TRBJ1-4 . TRBV6-5 . CATVLGAQEKLFF TGTGCCACCGTGTTGGGGGCGCAGGAAAAACTGTTTTTT
TRBJ2-1 . TRBV6-5 TRBD2 CASKPGLAYNEQFF TGTGCCAGCAAGCCGGGACTAGCTTACAATGAGCAGTTCTTC
TRBJ2-7 . TRBV6-6 TRBD2 CASSSTSGAWYF TGTGCCAGCAGTTCGACTAGCGGGGCTTGGTACTTC
TRBJ2-3 once TRBV27 TRBD1 CAPQPAGGVTDTQYF TGTGCCCCGCAGCCAGCAGGGGGCGTGACAGATACGCAGTATTTT
TRBJ2-7 . TRBV6-5 TRBD2 CASRESGDPLEQYF TGTGCCAGCAGAGAGAGCGGGGACCCCCTCGAGCAGTACTTC
TRBJ2-7 . TRBV12-5 TRBD1 CVGSGTGFYEQYF TGTGTTGGGTCGGGGACAGGGTTCTACGAGCAGTACTTC
TRBJ2-1 once TRBV5-6 . CASADGGLGNEQFF TGTGCCAGCGCTGATGGGGGCTTGGGCAATGAGCAGTTCTTC
TRBJ2-5 . TRBV7-3 TRBD1 CASSPGDREYGQETQYF TGTGCCAGCAGCCCTGGAGACAGGGAGTATGGCCAAGAGACCCAGTACTTC
TRBJ1-4 . TRBV12-3/TRBV12-4 . CASSLNRQRLFF TGTGCCAGCAGTTTGAACCGACAGAGACTGTTTTTT
TRBJ2-7 . TRBV6-1 TRBD2 CASSEASGGADYEQYF TGTGCCAGCAGTGAAGCTAGCGGGGGGGCCGACTACGAGCAGTACTTC
TRBJ2-2 once TRBV14 TRBD2 CASSQVRGGPPGELFF TGTGCCAGCAGCCAAGTTCGCGGGGGGCCGCCCGGGGAGCTGTTTTTT
TRBJ1-5 . TRBV6-5 TRBD1 CASSLLGQGGQPQHF TGTGCCAGCAGTCTATTGGGACAGGGAGGTCAGCCCCAGCATTTT
TRBJ2-2 . TRBV19 TRBD1 CASSMIEGAGGELFF TGTGCCAGTAGTATGATAGAGGGGGCTGGCGGGGAGCTGTTTTTT
TRBJ1-3 . TRBV18 TRBD1 CASSPDRAGNTIYF TGTGCCAGCTCACCAGACAGGGCCGGAAACACCATATATTTT
TRBJ1-2 . TRBV12-3/TRBV12-4 TRBD1 CASRDRGNYGYTF TGTGCCAGCAGGGACAGGGGTAACTATGGCTACACCTTC
TRBJ1-1 few TRBV2 . CASTVEGTNTEAFF TGTGCCAGCACCGTTGAGGGCACAAACACTGAAGCTTTCTTT
TRBJ2-3 . TRBV7-9 TRBD1 CASSLRTGMADTQYF TGTGCCAGCAGCCTGAGGACAGGGATGGCAGATACGCAGTATTTT
TRBJ2-7 . TRBV19 TRBD1 CASSIRSGTGSFEQYF TGTGCCAGTAGTATAAGATCCGGGACAGGGTCCTTCGAGCAGTACTTC
TRBJ1-1 . TRBV11-2 TRBD1 CASSLNRDRAEAFF TGTGCCAGCAGCTTAAACAGGGACAGAGCTGAAGCTTTCTTT